Sequencing of this T cell receptor beta chain was carried out in a study of CXCR3-negative and CXCR3-positive naive CD8 T cells. Findings of the study overall: In CXCR3-positive naive cells, the TRB CDR3s were more hydrophobic than in CXCR3-negative naive cells. Across naive subsets, surface CD5 expression was comparable, and TCR strength was inferred from properties of the TRB CDR3.

The germline CDR1 and CDR2 sequences are MNHEY and SVGEGT. This CDR3 has 16 amino acids. With regard to this clonotype: Its antigen is undetermined.

The authors made the TRB cDNA libraries by 5' RACE using UMI labels. TCRdb reprocessed the 5' RACE reads; each CDR3 protein has one entry and no DNA is given. This repertoire comprises roughly 110,000 distinct CDR3 sequences; its ten largest clones make up around 0.4%. J is TRBJ2-1 and V is TRBV6-2 or TRBV6-3; with no DNA, the TCRdb D assignment of TRBD1 cannot be verified. Input material: naive CXCR3+ CD8+ T cells from blood. Subset in this sample: CD45RO-CCR7+CD27+CD95- naive CD8+ T cells expressing CXCR3 (TNR3+). The TCR sequence derives from a human donor in good health. Some clones in this sample may be carry-over from other donors' samples. This chain's CDR3 is CASSYSWGIGESEQFF.